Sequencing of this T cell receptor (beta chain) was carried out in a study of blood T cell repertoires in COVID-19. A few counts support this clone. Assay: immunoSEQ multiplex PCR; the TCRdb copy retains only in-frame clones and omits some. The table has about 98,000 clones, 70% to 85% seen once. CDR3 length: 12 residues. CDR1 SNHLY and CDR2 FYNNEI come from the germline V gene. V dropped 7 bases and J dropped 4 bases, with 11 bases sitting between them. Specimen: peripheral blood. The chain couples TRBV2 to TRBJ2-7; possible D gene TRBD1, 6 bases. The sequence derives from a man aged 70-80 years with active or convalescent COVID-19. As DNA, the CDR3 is TGTGCCAGCAAACAGGGCAGGTACGAGCAGTACTTC. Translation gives CASKQGRYEQYF.